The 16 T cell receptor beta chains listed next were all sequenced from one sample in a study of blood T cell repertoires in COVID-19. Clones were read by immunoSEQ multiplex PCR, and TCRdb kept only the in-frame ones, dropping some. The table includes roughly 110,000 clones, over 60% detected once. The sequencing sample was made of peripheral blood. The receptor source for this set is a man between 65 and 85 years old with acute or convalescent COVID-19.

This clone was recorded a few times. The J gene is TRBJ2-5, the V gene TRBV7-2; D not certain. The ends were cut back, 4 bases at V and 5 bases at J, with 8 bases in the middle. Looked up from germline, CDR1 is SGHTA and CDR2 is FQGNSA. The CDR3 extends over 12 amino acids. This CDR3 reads CASSYPRETQYF. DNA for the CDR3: TGTGCCAGCAGCTACCCCAGGGAGACCCAGTACTTC.

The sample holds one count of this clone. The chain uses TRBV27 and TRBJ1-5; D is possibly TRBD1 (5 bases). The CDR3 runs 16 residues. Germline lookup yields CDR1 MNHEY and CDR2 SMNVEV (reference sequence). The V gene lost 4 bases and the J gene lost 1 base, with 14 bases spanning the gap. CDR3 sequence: CASSSLRGTSNQPQHF. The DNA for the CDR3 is TGTGCCAGCAGTTCGCTCCGGGGGACCAGCAATCAGCCCCAGCATTTT.

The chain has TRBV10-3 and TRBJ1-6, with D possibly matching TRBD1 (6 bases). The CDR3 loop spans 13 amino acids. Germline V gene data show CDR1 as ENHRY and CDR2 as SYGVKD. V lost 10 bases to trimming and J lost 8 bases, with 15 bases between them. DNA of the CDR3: TGTGCCACCCAGGGGTGGGTTGATTCACCCCTCCACTTT. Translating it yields CATQGWVDSPLHF.

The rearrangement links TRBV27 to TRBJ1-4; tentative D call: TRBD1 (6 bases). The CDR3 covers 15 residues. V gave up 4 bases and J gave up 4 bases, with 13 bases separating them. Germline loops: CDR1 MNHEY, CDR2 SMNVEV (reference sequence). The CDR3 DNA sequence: TGTGCCAGCAGTTCCTTGACAGGTCTTAATGAAAAACTGTTTTTT. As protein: CASSSLTGLNEKLFF.

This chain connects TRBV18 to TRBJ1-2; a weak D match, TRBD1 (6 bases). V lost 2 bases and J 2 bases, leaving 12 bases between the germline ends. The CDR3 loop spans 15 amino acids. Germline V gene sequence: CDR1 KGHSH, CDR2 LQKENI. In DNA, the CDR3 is TGTGCCAGCTCACCATACCCAGGGGCAAACTATGGCTACACCTTC. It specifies CASSPYPGANYGYTF.

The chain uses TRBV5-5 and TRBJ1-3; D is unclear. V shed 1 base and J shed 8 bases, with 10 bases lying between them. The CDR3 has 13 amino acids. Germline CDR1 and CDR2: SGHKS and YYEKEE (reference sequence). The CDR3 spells CASSLSPGDTIYF. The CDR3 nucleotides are TGTGCCAGCAGCTTGTCCCCCGGGGACACCATATATTTT.

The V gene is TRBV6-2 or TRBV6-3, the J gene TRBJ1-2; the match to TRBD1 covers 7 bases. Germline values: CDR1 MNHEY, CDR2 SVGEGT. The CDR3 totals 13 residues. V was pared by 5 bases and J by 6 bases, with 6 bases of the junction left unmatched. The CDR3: CASSRRDSHGYTF. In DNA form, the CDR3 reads TGTGCCAGCAGTCGCCGGGACAGTCATGGCTACACCTTC.

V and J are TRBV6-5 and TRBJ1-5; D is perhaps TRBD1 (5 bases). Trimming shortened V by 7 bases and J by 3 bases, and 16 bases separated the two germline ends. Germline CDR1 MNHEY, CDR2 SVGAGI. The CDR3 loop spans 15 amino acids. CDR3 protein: CASIRMGGDNQPQHF. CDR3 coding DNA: TGTGCCAGCATTCGGATGGGAGGGGACAATCAGCCCCAGCATTTT.

CDR3 loop: CATSAWGENGDTQYF. CDR3 in DNA: TGTGCCACCAGTGCCTGGGGGGAGAACGGGGATACGCAGTATTTT. This sequence joins TRBV24-1 and TRBJ2-3; D perhaps matches TRBD2 (6 bases). V was trimmed by 5 bases and J by 6 bases, leaving 17 bases between them. CDR1 is KGHDR, CDR2 SFDVKD, per germline. There are 15 residues in the CDR3.

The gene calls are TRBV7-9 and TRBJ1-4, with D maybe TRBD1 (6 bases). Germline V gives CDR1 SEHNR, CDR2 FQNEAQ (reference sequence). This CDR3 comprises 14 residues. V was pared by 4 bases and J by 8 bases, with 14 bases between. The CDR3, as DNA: TGTGCCAGCAGCTCCGGGACAAGTGAAGAAAAACTGTTTTTT. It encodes CASSSGTSEEKLFF. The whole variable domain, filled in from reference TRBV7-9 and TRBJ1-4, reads DTGVSQNPRHKITKRGQNVTFRCDPISEHNRLYWYRQTLGQGPEFLTYFQNEAQLEKSRLLSDRFSAERPKGSFSTLEIQRTEQGDSAMYLCASSSGTSEEKLFFGSGTQLSVL.

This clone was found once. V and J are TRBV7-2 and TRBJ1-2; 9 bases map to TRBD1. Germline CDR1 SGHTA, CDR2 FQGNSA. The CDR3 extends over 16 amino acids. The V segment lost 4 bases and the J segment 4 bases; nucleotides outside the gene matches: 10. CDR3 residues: CASSYDTGGAGYGYTF. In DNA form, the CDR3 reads TGTGCCAGCAGCTATGATACAGGGGGCGCTGGCTATGGCTACACCTTC.

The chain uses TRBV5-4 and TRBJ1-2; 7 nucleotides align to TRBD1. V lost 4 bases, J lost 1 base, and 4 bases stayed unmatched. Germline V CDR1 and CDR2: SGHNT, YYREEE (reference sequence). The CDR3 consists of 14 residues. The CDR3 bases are TGTGCCAGCAGCAAGGGGACAGATAACTATGGCTACACCTTC. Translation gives CASSKGTDNYGYTF.

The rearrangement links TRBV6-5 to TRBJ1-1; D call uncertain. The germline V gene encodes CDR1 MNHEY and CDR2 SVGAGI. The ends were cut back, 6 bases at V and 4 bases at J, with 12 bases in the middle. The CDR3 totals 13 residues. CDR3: CASSRRQATEAFF. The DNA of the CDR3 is TGTGCCAGCAGCCGTCGACAAGCCACTGAAGCTTTCTTT.

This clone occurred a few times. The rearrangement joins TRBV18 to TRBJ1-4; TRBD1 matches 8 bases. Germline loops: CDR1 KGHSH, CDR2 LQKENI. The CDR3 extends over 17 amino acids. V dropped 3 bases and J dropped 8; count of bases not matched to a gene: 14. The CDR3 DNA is TGTGCCAGCTCACCGGGACAGGCCTTGGCTTATTACGAAAAACTGTTTTTT. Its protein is CASSPGQALAYYEKLFF.

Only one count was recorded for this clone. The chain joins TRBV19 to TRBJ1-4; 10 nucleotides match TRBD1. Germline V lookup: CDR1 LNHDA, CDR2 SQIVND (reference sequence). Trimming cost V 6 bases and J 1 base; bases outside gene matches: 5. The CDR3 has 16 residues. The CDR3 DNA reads TGTGCCAGTAGATGGGACAGGGGAGGAACTAATGAAAAACTGTTTTTT. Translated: CASRWDRGGTNEKLFF.

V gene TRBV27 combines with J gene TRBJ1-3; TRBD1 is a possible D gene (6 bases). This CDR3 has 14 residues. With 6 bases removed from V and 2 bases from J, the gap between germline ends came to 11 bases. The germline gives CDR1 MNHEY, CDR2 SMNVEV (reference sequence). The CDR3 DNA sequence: TGTGCCAGCAGCAGGGGATTCGCTGGAAACACCATATATTTT. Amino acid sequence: CASSRGFAGNTIYF.